This TCR beta chain was obtained from a study of T cell responses to AZD1222 COVID-19 vaccine. Method: immunoSEQ multiplex PCR; TCRdb's copy keeps in-frame clones and lacks some. The sample lists about 150,000 clones; 91% were seen once. Germline lookup yields CDR1 SNHLY and CDR2 FYNNEI. The V and J ends lost 8 bases and 6 bases, in that order; junction bases with no gene match: 10. CDR3 length: 15 amino acids. The chain carries TRBV2 and TRBJ2-3, with TRBD1 identical over 11 bases. Sample: peripheral blood, taken on day 0 of AZD1222 vaccination. This sequence originates from an adult in good health. The CDR3, as DNA: TGTGCCAGCTCCCAGAGGGGACAGGGGGTGGATACGCAGTATTTT. Translated, it gives CASSQRGQGVDTQYF.